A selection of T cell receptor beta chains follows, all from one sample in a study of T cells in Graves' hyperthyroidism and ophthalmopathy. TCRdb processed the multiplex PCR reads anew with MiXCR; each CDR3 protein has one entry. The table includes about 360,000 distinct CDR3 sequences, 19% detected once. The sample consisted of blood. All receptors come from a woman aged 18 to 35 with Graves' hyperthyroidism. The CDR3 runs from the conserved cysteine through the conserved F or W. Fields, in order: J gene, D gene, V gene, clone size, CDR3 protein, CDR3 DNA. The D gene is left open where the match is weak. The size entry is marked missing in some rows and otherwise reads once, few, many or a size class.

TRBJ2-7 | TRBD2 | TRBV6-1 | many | CASSEQAGVFEQYF | TGTGCCAGCAGTGAACAAGCGGGGGTATTCGAGCAGTACTTC
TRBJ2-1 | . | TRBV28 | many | CASSQQAAGLDNEQFF | TGTGCCAGCAGTCAACAAGCGGCGGGACTGGACAATGAGCAGTTCTTT
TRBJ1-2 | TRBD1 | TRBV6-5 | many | CASSRWTGAAGYTF | TGTGCCAGCAGTCGCTGGACAGGGGCGGCTGGCTACACCTTC
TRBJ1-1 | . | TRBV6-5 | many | CASSYSSRGRLGEAFF | TGTGCCAGCAGTTACTCGTCCCGGGGGCGATTAGGTGAAGCTTTCTTT
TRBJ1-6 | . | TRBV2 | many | CASKGERNSPLHF | TGTGCCAGCAAAGGGGAACGGAATTCACCCCTCCACTTT
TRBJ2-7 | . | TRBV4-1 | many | CASSLSMGGHRDEQYF | TGCGCCAGCAGCCTGTCTATGGGGGGGCACCGGGACGAGCAGTACTTC
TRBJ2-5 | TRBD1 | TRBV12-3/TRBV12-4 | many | CASRPGQGETQYF | TGTGCCAGCAGGCCGGGACAGGGGGAGACCCAGTACTTC
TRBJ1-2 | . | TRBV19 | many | CATRSYGYTF | TGTGCCACTCGGAGCTATGGCTACACCTTC
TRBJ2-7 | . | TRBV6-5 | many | CASRRESRGEQYF | TGTGCCAGCAGGAGGGAATCCCGGGGCGAGCAGTACTTC
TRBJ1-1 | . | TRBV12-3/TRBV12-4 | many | CASGHLNHYTEAFF | TGTGCCAGCGGTCACCTTAATCACTATACTGAAGCTTTCTTT
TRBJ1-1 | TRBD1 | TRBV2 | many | CASGTGARFTEAFF | TGTGCCAGCGGGACAGGGGCTCGATTTACTGAAGCTTTCTTT
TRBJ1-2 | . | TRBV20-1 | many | CSARVRTAKANYGYTF | TGCAGTGCTAGAGTGAGGACGGCAAAGGCTAACTATGGCTACACCTTC
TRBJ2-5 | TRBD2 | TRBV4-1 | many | CASSPRGNLQETQYF | TGCGCCAGCAGCCCGCGGGGGAACCTTCAAGAGACCCAGTACTTC
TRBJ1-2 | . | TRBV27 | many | CASSPWGTTNYGYTF | TGTGCCAGCAGTCCCTGGGGGACAACTAACTATGGCTACACCTTC
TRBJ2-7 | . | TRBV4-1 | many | CASSPERRGYEQYF | TGCGCCAGCAGCCCGGAGCGTCGGGGCTACGAGCAGTACTTC
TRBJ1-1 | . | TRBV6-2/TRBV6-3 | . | CASSSRGIALNTESFF | TGTGCCAGCAGTTCCAGGGGCATAGCTCTGAACACTGAATCTTTCTTT
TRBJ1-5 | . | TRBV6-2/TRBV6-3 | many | CASSYFSNQPQHF | TGTGCCAGCAGTTACTTTAGCAATCAGCCCCAGCATTTT
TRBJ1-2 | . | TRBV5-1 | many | CASSLRVLSHGYTF | TGCGCCAGCAGCTTACGGGTCCTCTCCCATGGCTACACCTTC
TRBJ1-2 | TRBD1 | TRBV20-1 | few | CSASRQGALSGYTF | TGCAGTGCTAGCAGACAGGGGGCGTTGAGTGGCTACACCTTC
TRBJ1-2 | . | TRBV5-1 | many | CASSLLSQGNNGYTF | TGCGCCAGCAGCTTGTTGAGTCAGGGTAATAATGGCTACACCTTC
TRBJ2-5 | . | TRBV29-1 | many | CSVVVRRGKTQYF | TGCAGCGTTGTCGTACGTAGGGGAAAGACCCAGTACTTC
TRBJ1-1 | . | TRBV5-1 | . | CASSSLDDRRITEAFF | TGCGCCAGCAGCTCCCTCGATGACAGACGGATCACTGAAGCTTTCTTT
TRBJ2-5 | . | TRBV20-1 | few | CSASPSVGQETQYF | TGCAGTGCTAGTCCTAGTGTTGGGCAAGAGACCCAGTACTTC
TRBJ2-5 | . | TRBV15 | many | CATSRDPRTETQYF | TGTGCCACCAGCAGAGATCCTCGCACGGAGACCCAGTACTTC
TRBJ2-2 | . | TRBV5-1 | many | CATRDSLGTGELFF | TGCGCCACCCGGGACTCCCTGGGGACCGGGGAGCTGTTTTTT
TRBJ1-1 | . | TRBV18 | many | CASSPIRGEGTEAFF | TGTGCCAGCTCACCAATAAGGGGGGAAGGCACTGAAGCTTTCTTT
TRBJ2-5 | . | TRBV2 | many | CASREEETQYF | TGTGCCAGCAGGGAAGAAGAGACCCAGTACTTC
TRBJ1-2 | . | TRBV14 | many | CASSPQDGGYGYTF | TGTGCCAGCAGCCCTCAGGATGGGGGCTATGGCTACACCTTC
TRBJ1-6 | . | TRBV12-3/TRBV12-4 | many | CASTLWSRDSPLHF | TGTGCCAGCACCCTTTGGTCCAGGGATTCACCCCTCCACTTT
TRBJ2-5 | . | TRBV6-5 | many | CASSPEGQGGETQYF | TGTGCCAGCAGTCCCGAAGGGCAGGGTGGAGAGACCCAGTACTTC
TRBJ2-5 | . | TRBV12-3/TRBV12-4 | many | CASSLGTQWETQYF | TGTGCCAGCAGTTTAGGGACTCAATGGGAGACCCAGTACTTC
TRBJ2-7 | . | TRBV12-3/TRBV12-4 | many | CASTPGTRGIEQYF | TGTGCCAGCACCCCCGGCACCAGGGGAATCGAGCAGTACTTC
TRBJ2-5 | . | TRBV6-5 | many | CASSHSGVRETQYF | TGTGCCAGCAGCCACTCGGGGGTTCGAGAGACCCAGTACTTC
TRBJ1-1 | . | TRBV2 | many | CASSVSRANTEAFF | TGTGCCAGCAGTGTCAGCAGGGCGAACACTGAAGCTTTCTTT
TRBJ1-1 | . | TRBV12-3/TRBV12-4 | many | CASSDNSGNTEAFF | TGTGCCAGCAGTGACAACAGTGGGAACACTGAAGCTTTCTTT
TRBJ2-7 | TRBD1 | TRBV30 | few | CAWNSGTGGYEQYF | TGTGCCTGGAACTCCGGGACAGGGGGCTACGAGCAGTACTTC
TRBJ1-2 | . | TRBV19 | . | CASSIGTKGYGYTF | TGTGCCAGTAGTATAGGGACAAAGGGCTATGGCTACACCTTC
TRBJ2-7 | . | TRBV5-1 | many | CASSLGSGAWEQYF | TGCGCCAGCAGCTTGGGTTCGGGGGCGTGGGAGCAGTACTTC
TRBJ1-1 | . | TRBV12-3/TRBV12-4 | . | CASSPPPGTENTEAFF | TGTGCCAGCAGTCCTCCACCCGGGACGGAGAACACTGAAGCTTTCTTT
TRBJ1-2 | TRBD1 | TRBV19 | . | CASSTTGTGLYYTF | TGTGCCAGTAGTACGACCGGGACAGGGCTTTACTACACCTTC
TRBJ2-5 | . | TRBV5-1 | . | CASYDGALRETQYF | TGCGCCTCCTACGATGGGGCCCTTCGAGAGACCCAGTACTTC
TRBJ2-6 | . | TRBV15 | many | CATSRDQGSWVTGANVLTF | TGTGCCACCAGCAGAGATCAGGGCAGTTGGGTGACAGGAGCCAACGTCCTGACTTTC
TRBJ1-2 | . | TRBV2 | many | CASTWAAYGYTF | TGTGCCAGCACGTGGGCAGCATATGGCTACACCTTC
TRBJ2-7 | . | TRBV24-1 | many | CATSDRNQYEQYF | TGTGCCACCAGTGATCGAAACCAGTACGAGCAGTACTTC
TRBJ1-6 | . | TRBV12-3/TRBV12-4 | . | CASKGRVNSPLHF | TGTGCCAGCAAGGGCAGGGTGAATTCACCCCTCCACTTT
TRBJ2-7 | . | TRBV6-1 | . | CASTPGLVYEQYF | TGTGCCAGCACCCCGGGACTGGTCTACGAGCAGTACTTC
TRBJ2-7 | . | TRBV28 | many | CASSLIGEDGYEQYF | TGTGCCAGCAGTTTGATTGGGGAGGATGGCTACGAGCAGTACTTC
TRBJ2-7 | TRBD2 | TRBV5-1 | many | CASSLSTSGSYEQYF | TGCGCCAGCAGCTTGAGTACTAGCGGATCCTACGAGCAGTACTTC
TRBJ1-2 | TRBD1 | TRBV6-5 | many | CASSYSGTGPSYGYTF | TGTGCCAGCAGTTACTCCGGGACAGGGCCCAGCTATGGCTACACCTTC
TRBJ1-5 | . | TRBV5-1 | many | CASSEGDRSQPQHF | TGCGCCAGCAGCGAAGGGGATCGGAGTCAGCCGCAGCATTTT
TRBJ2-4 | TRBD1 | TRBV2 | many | CASNPGGILGNIQYF | TGTGCCAGCAACCCAGGGGGCATCTTGGGGAACATTCAGTACTTC
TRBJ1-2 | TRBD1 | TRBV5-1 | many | CASSLDGQGAPYGYTF | TGCGCCAGCAGCTTGGACGGACAGGGGGCCCCCTATGGCTACACCTTC
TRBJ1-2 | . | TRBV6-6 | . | CASRIDGSYGYTF | TGTGCCAGCAGGATCGACGGCAGCTATGGCTACACCTTC
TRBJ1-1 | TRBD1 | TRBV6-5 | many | CASSYWQGDTEAFF | TGTGCCAGCAGTTACTGGCAGGGGGACACTGAAGCTTTCTTT
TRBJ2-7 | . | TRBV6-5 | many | CASRSGTKSSYEQYF | TGTGCCAGCAGGTCCGGGACAAAGAGCTCCTACGAGCAGTACTTC
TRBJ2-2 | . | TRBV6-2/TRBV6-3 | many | CASSAQGGTGELFF | TGTGCCAGCAGTGCACAGGGGGGGACCGGGGAGCTGTTTTTT
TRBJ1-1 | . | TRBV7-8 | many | CASSNMDLGVFLTEAFF | TGTGCCAGCAGTAATATGGACCTGGGTGTTTTCCTGACTGAAGCTTTCTTT